The rows below give T cell receptor beta chains drawn from one sample of a study of neoadjuvant nivolumab and ipilimumab in lung cancer. TCRdb's table, derived via immunoSEQ multiplex PCR, lists solely in-frame clones and lacks some. This table holds tens of thousands of clones, approximately 90% found once. The sequencing used peripheral blood, collected after neoadjuvant nivolumab, alone or with ipilimumab, at or shortly before surgery. These TCRs come from an adult with non-small cell lung cancer. Each CDR3 is given with its conserved first and last residue. D genes are given only for firm matches. The listing skips clone size in some rows; elsewhere it reads once, few, many or a size class.

V: TRBV14
size: few
D: TRBD1
J: TRBJ1-6
DNA: TGTGCCAGCAGCTTAACAGGGGGCGGTTCACCCCTCCACTTT
CDR3: CASSLTGGGSPLHF

V: TRBV6-1
size: -
D: -
J: TRBJ1-5
DNA: TGTGCCAGCAACGGGGCCAATCAGCCCCAGCATTTT
CDR3: CASNGANQPQHF

V: TRBV25-1
size: -
D: -
J: TRBJ1-3
DNA: TGTGCCAGCAGTGAAGGCCTGGCGGGAGGAGGAAACACCATATATTTT
CDR3: CASSEGLAGGGNTIYF

V: TRBV15
size: -
D: -
J: TRBJ1-1
DNA: TGTGCCATCGGGACATTGAACACTGAAGCTTTCTTT
CDR3: CAIGTLNTEAFF

V: TRBV5-5
size: -
D: TRBD2
J: TRBJ2-3
DNA: TGTGCCAGCACCGAGCGGGAGCAGTATTTT
CDR3: CASTEREQYF

V: TRBV27
size: few
D: -
J: TRBJ1-1
DNA: TGTGCCAGCAGATTCCGGGACTCGAGGAAGGCTTTCTTT
CDR3: CASRFRDSRKAFF

V: TRBV4-1
size: -
D: -
J: TRBJ2-5
DNA: TGCGCCAGCAGCCAAGCGGGAGATGAGGAGACCCAGTACTTC
CDR3: CASSQAGDEETQYF

V: TRBV5-1
size: -
D: -
J: TRBJ1-3
DNA: TGCGCCAGCAGCATAGGAACCTCTGGAAACACCATATATTTT
CDR3: CASSIGTSGNTIYF

V: TRBV5-4
size: -
D: TRBD1
J: TRBJ2-5
DNA: TGTGCCAGCAGCGTGGACAGGCGAGAGACCCAGTACTTC
CDR3: CASSVDRRETQYF

V: TRBV18
size: -
D: -
J: TRBJ1-2
DNA: TGTGCCAGCTCACCAAGTCCCCTAAGGAATGGCTACACCTTC
CDR3: CASSPSPLRNGYTF

V: TRBV5-1
size: -
D: -
J: TRBJ1-6
DNA: TGCGCCAGCAGCTTATTTGTCGGTAGGGGCGATTCACCCCTCCACTTT
CDR3: CASSLFVGRGDSPLHF

V: TRBV18
size: once
D: TRBD1
J: TRBJ1-5
DNA: TGTGCCAGCTCACCAGTGGGGGGGACAGGGATACCTGGGGGCAATCAGCCCCAGCATTTT
CDR3: CASSPVGGTGIPGGNQPQHF

V: TRBV6-5
size: -
D: -
J: TRBJ1-2
DNA: TGTGCCAGCAGTTACTCTGAACCGGGGGCCTATGGCTACACCTTC
CDR3: CASSYSEPGAYGYTF

V: TRBV10-3
size: -
D: TRBD2
J: TRBJ2-1
DNA: TGTGCCATCAGCCGGACTAGCGGGGGGGATTCCTACAATGAGCAGTTCTTC
CDR3: CAISRTSGGDSYNEQFF

V: TRBV28
size: few
D: -
J: TRBJ2-3
DNA: TGTGCCAGCAGTTCTCGGACAGATACGCAGTATTTT
CDR3: CASSSRTDTQYF

V: TRBV2
size: -
D: -
J: TRBJ2-5
DNA: TGTGCCAGCAGGTTCAGGGGTTCCCAAGAGACCCAGTACTTC
CDR3: CASRFRGSQETQYF

V: TRBV18
size: -
D: -
J: TRBJ1-6
DNA: TGTGCCAGCTCACCACCCAACAGACCCCTCCACTTT
CDR3: CASSPPNRPLHF

V: TRBV18
size: -
D: -
J: TRBJ2-3
DNA: TGTGCCAGCTCACCGGGAGGACTGAACACAGATACGCAGTATTTT
CDR3: CASSPGGLNTDTQYF

V: TRBV7-2
size: -
D: TRBD1
J: TRBJ1-3
DNA: TGTGCCAGCAGCCCGACAGGGGGTTACACCATATATTTT
CDR3: CASSPTGGYTIYF

V: TRBV15
size: -
D: -
J: TRBJ2-1
DNA: TGTGCCACCAGCAGAGAGGTGCGGGGCTCACCCATCAATGAGCAGTTCTTC
CDR3: CATSREVRGSPINEQFF

V: TRBV11-2
size: -
D: TRBD1
J: TRBJ1-1
DNA: TGTGCCAGCAGCGCCCGACAGGGCCGGAGGACTGAAGCTTTCTTT
CDR3: CASSARQGRRTEAFF

V: TRBV5-8
size: -
D: TRBD2
J: TRBJ2-1
DNA: TGTGCCAGCAGCCTTGTGCGGCGGGGGGGCATGGATGAGCAGTTCTTC
CDR3: CASSLVRRGGMDEQFF

V: TRBV5-1
size: -
D: TRBD1
J: TRBJ2-5
DNA: TGCGCCAGCAGCCGCCTCGACAGGGGAGGAGAGACCCAGTACTTC
CDR3: CASSRLDRGGETQYF

V: TRBV10-2
size: -
D: TRBD2
J: TRBJ2-3
DNA: TGCGCCAGCAGTGTACTAGCGGGGGGGTCGCACACAGATACGCAGTATTTT
CDR3: CASSVLAGGSHTDTQYF

V: TRBV7-2
size: -
D: -
J: TRBJ2-7
DNA: TGTGCCAGCAGCTTATTGTACAACTACGAGCAGTACTTC
CDR3: CASSLLYNYEQYF

V: TRBV25-1
size: -
D: TRBD1
J: TRBJ1-1
DNA: TGTGCCAGTCGGGACAGGGACACTGAAGCTTTCTTT
CDR3: CASRDRDTEAFF

V: TRBV11-2
size: -
D: -
J: TRBJ1-4
DNA: TGTGCCAGCAGCTTATCGGACGGTGAAAAACTGTTTTTT
CDR3: CASSLSDGEKLFF

V: TRBV5-6
size: -
D: TRBD1
J: TRBJ1-2
DNA: TGTGCCAGCAGCCGCGGACAGGCCTATGGCTACACCTTC
CDR3: CASSRGQAYGYTF

V: TRBV11-1
size: -
D: TRBD2
J: TRBJ2-1
DNA: TGTGCCAGCAGCCGTGAAGCGGGGGAGCAGTTCTTC
CDR3: CASSREAGEQFF

V: TRBV6-5
size: -
D: -
J: TRBJ2-7
DNA: TGTGCCAGCAGTGAAGACACCTCTCCCTACGAGCAGTACTTC
CDR3: CASSEDTSPYEQYF

V: TRBV19
size: -
D: TRBD1
J: TRBJ1-6
DNA: TGTGCCAGTAGGCAAGACAGGGCGAATTATAATTCACCCCTCCACTTT
CDR3: CASRQDRANYNSPLHF

V: TRBV18
size: -
D: TRBD1
J: TRBJ2-2
DNA: TGTGCCAGCTCAGAGACCCGAGGGGGCTCGGGCACCGGGGAGCTGTTTTTT
CDR3: CASSETRGGSGTGELFF

V: TRBV5-1
size: -
D: -
J: TRBJ2-7
DNA: TGCGCCAGCAGCGAACAGGCCCACGAGCAGTACTTC
CDR3: CASSEQAHEQYF

V: TRBV10-2
size: -
D: -
J: TRBJ1-1
DNA: TGCGCCAGCAGTGATCGGGGGCTCACTGAAGCTTTCTTT
CDR3: CASSDRGLTEAFF

V: TRBV29-1
size: -
D: -
J: TRBJ2-7
DNA: TGCAGCGTTGAAGGGGCAGGGACCCACGAGCAGTACTTC
CDR3: CSVEGAGTHEQYF

V: TRBV6-1
size: -
D: -
J: TRBJ2-7
DNA: TGTGCCAGCAGTGAAGTTCTAAAGGAGGTCGAGCAGTACTTC
CDR3: CASSEVLKEVEQYF

V: TRBV6-5
size: -
D: TRBD1
J: TRBJ1-1
DNA: TGTGCCAGCATTCCCAGGGGGCGGGGGAACACTGAAGCTTTCTTT
CDR3: CASIPRGRGNTEAFF

V: TRBV7-9
size: -
D: TRBD1
J: TRBJ2-7
DNA: TGTGCCAGCAGCTACAACAGGGGCCATCAGGGCGAGCAGTACTTC
CDR3: CASSYNRGHQGEQYF

V: TRBV7-9
size: -
D: TRBD1
J: TRBJ2-5
DNA: TGTGCCAGCAGCTATGGAACAGGGGCCTACTTC
CDR3: CASSYGTGAYF

V: TRBV6-1
size: -
D: TRBD1
J: TRBJ1-5
DNA: TGTGCCAGCAGTGGGGGGACAGCACTTAATCAGCCCCAGCATTTT
CDR3: CASSGGTALNQPQHF

V: TRBV28
size: -
D: -
J: TRBJ1-2
DNA: TGTGCCAGCAGTACGGGACGCTTTCGAGGCTATGGCTACACCTTC
CDR3: CASSTGRFRGYGYTF

V: TRBV7-9
size: -
D: -
J: TRBJ2-7
DNA: TGTGCCAGCAGCTCCCGGGGACCAGACGAGCAGTACTTC
CDR3: CASSSRGPDEQYF

V: TRBV10-3
size: once
D: TRBD2
J: TRBJ2-3
DNA: TGTGCCATCAGTGAGGGGGGTAGCGGGGGGAGGACAGATACGCAGTATTTT
CDR3: CAISEGGSGGRTDTQYF

V: TRBV29-1
size: -
D: TRBD1
J: TRBJ2-7
DNA: TGCAGCGGATCCTCCGGGACAGGGGGCGACGAGCAGTACTTC
CDR3: CSGSSGTGGDEQYF

V: TRBV6-1
size: -
D: -
J: TRBJ1-1
DNA: TGTGCCAGCAGTGAAGCGGTAGGGCTGAACACTGAAGCTTTCTTT
CDR3: CASSEAVGLNTEAFF

V: TRBV12-5
size: -
D: -
J: TRBJ1-3
DNA: TGTGCTAGTGGTTTGCCCACGGACGACGCCCTCTCTGGAAACACCATATATTTT
CDR3: CASGLPTDDALSGNTIYF

V: TRBV5-1
size: -
D: -
J: TRBJ1-2
DNA: TGCGCCAGCAGCGAGGGACATCAGGTGACTTCTGGCTACACCTTC
CDR3: CASSEGHQVTSGYTF

V: TRBV2
size: -
D: -
J: TRBJ1-1
DNA: TGTGCCAGCAGTGATAGGGACGGGAACACTGAAGCTTTCTTT
CDR3: CASSDRDGNTEAFF

V: TRBV7-9
size: -
D: TRBD1
J: TRBJ1-1
DNA: TGTGCCAGCAGCTTTGACAGGGGGCTCACTGAAGCTTTCTTT
CDR3: CASSFDRGLTEAFF

V: TRBV7-2
size: -
D: -
J: TRBJ1-2
DNA: TGTGCCAGCAGCTTACAGGGGCCTAGCCGGGGCTACACCTTC
CDR3: CASSLQGPSRGYTF

V: TRBV5-1
size: -
D: TRBD2
J: TRBJ2-5
DNA: TGCGCCAGCAGCTTGGCTCGGACTAGCGGGGGGGCAGAGACCCAGTACTTC
CDR3: CASSLARTSGGAETQYF